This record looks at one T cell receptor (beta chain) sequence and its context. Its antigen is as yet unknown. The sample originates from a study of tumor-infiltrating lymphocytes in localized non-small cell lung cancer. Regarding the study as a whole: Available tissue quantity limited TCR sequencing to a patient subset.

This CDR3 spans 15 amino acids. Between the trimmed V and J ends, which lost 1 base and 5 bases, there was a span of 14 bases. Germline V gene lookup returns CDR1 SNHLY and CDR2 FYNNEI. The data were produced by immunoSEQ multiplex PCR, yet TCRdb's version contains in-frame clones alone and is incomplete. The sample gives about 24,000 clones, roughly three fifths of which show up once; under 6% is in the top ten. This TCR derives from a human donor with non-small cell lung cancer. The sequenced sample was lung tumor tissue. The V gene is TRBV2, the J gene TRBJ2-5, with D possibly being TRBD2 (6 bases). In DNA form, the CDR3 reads TGTGCCAGCAGTGAAGGGGGGGAAGAAGGGGAGACCCAGTACTTC. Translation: CASSEGGEEGETQYF.